A single sample is the source of the 20 T cell receptor beta chains below, sequenced in a study of T cell repertoires in cytomegalovirus infection. Their recognized antigens are unknown. MiXCR, applied by TCRdb to the reads, yields one record per CDR3 protein. The repertoire includes about 900,000 distinct CDR3 sequences, roughly 30% of them detected once, and under 15% sits in the top ten. The sequenced sample was cultured CD8+ T cells from PBMCs, obtained from culture after CMV antigen stimulation. The receptors derive from a human donor in good health (CMV status not recorded). Some clones in this sample may be carry-over from other donors' samples.

The chain carries TRBV6-2 or TRBV6-3 and TRBJ2-7; TRBD1 agrees at 8 bases. This CDR3 spans 17 amino acids. V was pared by 6 bases and J by 2 bases, with 15 bases of the junction left unmatched. The germline V gene encodes CDR1 MNHEY and CDR2 SVGEGT. The CDR3 reads CASRTDTGTGYPYEQYV. The CDR3 DNA is TGTGCCAGCAGAACTGACACCGGGACAGGATATCCCTACGAGCAGTACGTC.

This clonotype was seen a few times. The chain recombines TRBV29-1 with TRBJ2-1; D call uncertain. Trimming shortened V by 6 bases and J by 10 bases, and 10 bases separated the two germline ends. The CDR3 extends over 10 amino acids. Germline V CDR1 and CDR2: SQVTM, ANQGSEA. CDR3 amino acids: CSVPLGEQFF. The CDR3 nucleotides read TGCAGCGTCCCCTTGGGAGAGCAGTTCTTC.

This clonotype was counted a few times. The chain links TRBV6-2 or TRBV6-3 to TRBJ1-2, with TRBD1 as a possible D gene (5 bases). The germline gives CDR1 MNHEY, CDR2 SVGEGT. The CDR3 sequence is 17 residues long. V shed 7 bases and J shed 2 bases, with 23 bases lying between them. The CDR3 here is CASTLKSPGRGNYGYTF. DNA for the CDR3: TGTGCCAGCACCCTAAAGAGTCCAGGGAGGGGAAACTATGGCTACACCTTC.

The chain uses TRBV7-2 and TRBJ1-1, with D unclear. Germline V lookup: CDR1 SGHTA, CDR2 FQGNSA. CDR3 size: 14 residues. Trimming left V 2 bases short and J 2 bases short, with 9 bases between. The CDR3 reads CASSLQELNTEAFF. CDR3 DNA sequence: TGTGCCAGCAGCTTACAGGAGTTAAACACTGAAGCTTTCTTT.

The chain couples TRBV15 to TRBJ2-7, with 8 positions matching TRBD2. This CDR3 comprises 13 residues. With 5 bases clipped from V and 5 bases from J, the junction kept 5 bases outside the gene matches. Per germline, CDR1 LNHNV and CDR2 YYDKDF (reference sequence). In nucleotides, the CDR3 is TGTGCCACCAGCCGGGGGGGAGTAGACGAGCAGTACTTC. It is translated as CATSRGGVDEQYF.

With regard to this clonotype: A clone one base away is much larger, so this may be a read error. The rearrangement links TRBV4-2 to TRBJ2-1, with 9 bases that match TRBD1. Germline CDR1 LGHNA, CDR2 YNFKEQ. This CDR3 spans 13 amino acids. Trimming at V came to 6 bases and at J to 6 bases, leaving 3 bases not matched to a gene. CDR3 sequence (DNA): TGTGCCAGCAGATCGACAGGGGGCAATGAGCAGTTCTTC. It yields the protein CASRSTGGNEQFF.

The chain is built from TRBV27 and TRBJ2-5; D remains unclear. The CDR3 loop spans 16 amino acids. Germline CDR1 MNHEY, CDR2 SMNVEV (reference sequence). V lost 0 bases, J lost 2 bases, and 13 bases lay in between. Written as DNA, the CDR3 is TGTGCCAGCAGTTTATCGATCGAAGGCAGACAAGAGACCCAGTACTTC. This translates into CASSLSIEGRQETQYF.

In this sample, this clonotype turned up a few times. This chain uses TRBV6-5 with TRBJ2-3; weak D call: TRBD1 (6 bases). The CDR3 loop spans 16 amino acids. Trimming took 1 base from V and 2 from J, leaving 13 bases between them. Per germline, CDR1 MNHEY and CDR2 SVGAGI. The CDR3 loop is CASSYLGTPFTDTQYF. The CDR3 DNA reads as TGTGCCAGCAGTTACTTGGGGACACCTTTCACAGATACGCAGTATTTT.

The gene calls are TRBV6-2 or TRBV6-3 and TRBJ2-1; 7 positions agree with TRBD1. The V and J ends lost 2 bases and 0 bases, in that order; junction bases with no gene match: 4. CDR3 size: 16 residues. The germline V gene encodes CDR1 MNHEY and CDR2 SVGEGT. CDR3 sequence (DNA): TGTGCCAGCAGTTACCGGACAGGAATCTCCTACAATGAGCAGTTCTTC. Translation gives CASSYRTGISYNEQFF.

In this sample, this clonotype turned up many times. This rearrangement joins TRBV10-2 to TRBJ1-1, with no clear D. V lost 0 bases and J 1 base, leaving 6 bases between the germline ends. The CDR3 runs 14 residues. CDR1 is WSHSY and CDR2 is SAAADI in the germline V gene. For the CDR3, the DNA is TGCGCCAGCAGTGAGTCGGCAGGGAACACTGAAGCTTTCTTT. Translating it yields CASSESAGNTEAFF.

This clonotype appeared a few times. The V and J genes are TRBV7-9 and TRBJ1-1; 10 positions match TRBD1. Germline trimming cut 5 bases from V and 4 bases from J; bases unmatched to any gene: 10. The CDR3 length is 16 residues. Per germline, CDR1 SEHNR and CDR2 FQNEAQ (reference sequence). CDR3 in amino acids: CASSPWDRGFSTEAFF. The DNA of the CDR3 is TGTGCCAGCAGCCCCTGGGACAGGGGTTTTAGCACTGAAGCTTTCTTT. The full variable domain, rest sourced from reference TRBV7-9 and TRBJ1-1, is DTGVSQNPRHKITKRGQNVTFRCDPISEHNRLYWYRQTLGQGPEFLTYFQNEAQLEKSRLLSDRFSAERPKGSFSTLEIQRTEQGDSAMYLCASSPWDRGFSTEAFFGQGTRLTVV.

This clonotype was counted between two and nine times. The chain is built from TRBV27 and TRBJ1-5; D is unclear. The CDR3 sequence is 13 residues long. Trimming took off 7 bases at V and 0 bases at J, with 7 bases between the two ends. Germline V lookup: CDR1 MNHEY, CDR2 SMNVEV (reference sequence). The CDR3: CASNSGSNQPQHF. In nucleotides, the CDR3 is TGTGCCAGCAACTCGGGTAGCAATCAGCCCCAGCATTTT.

This chain connects TRBV7-6 to TRBJ2-1; D may be TRBD1 or TRBD2 (5 bases each). Trimming cost V 8 bases and J 3 bases, with 14 bases left between them. This CDR3 has 14 residues. Per germline, CDR1 SGHVS and CDR2 FNYEAQ. The CDR3 bases are TGTGCCAGCCCCGGGACCAAGGGCTACAATGAGCAGTTCTTC. Its protein product is CASPGTKGYNEQFF.

This clonotype came up a few times. J is TRBJ2-4 and V is TRBV12-3 or TRBV12-4; 7 positions match TRBD1. The CDR3 sequence is 17 residues long. J lost 8 bases, V lost 3 bases, and 16 bases had no gene match. The chain's CDR3 is CASSFIVEDRRADIQYF. CDR3 DNA sequence: TGTGCCAGCAGTTTCATAGTGGAGGACAGGCGCGCCGACATTCAGTACTTC.

The chain has TRBV28 and TRBJ2-1; no clear D gene. Trimming shortened V by 6 bases and J by 9 bases, and 15 bases separated the two germline ends. Per the germline V gene, CDR1 is MDHEN and CDR2 is SYDVKM. The CDR3 is 13 amino acids. CDR3 region: CASSPIPNSEQFF. CDR3 DNA sequence: TGTGCCAGCAGCCCCATCCCTAATTCTGAGCAGTTCTTC.

This clonotype was observed a handful of times. The chain carries TRBV27 and TRBJ1-6, with 9 bases matching TRBD1. Unmatched junction bases numbered 9, after V lost 2 bases and J lost 7 bases. The CDR3 has 17 residues. Per germline, CDR1 MNHEY and CDR2 SMNVEV (reference sequence). The CDR3 region is CASSLLTGGSRNSPLHF. The CDR3 coding sequence is TGTGCCAGCAGTTTACTGACAGGGGGGTCGCGAAATTCACCCCTCCACTTT.

The chain uses TRBV29-1 and TRBJ2-7; 7 positions match TRBD1. The CDR3 spans 16 residues. The germline CDR1 and CDR2 sequences are SQVTM and ANQGSEA. The ends lost 2 bases at V and 3 bases at J; junction bases unmatched: 13. The CDR3 is CSVEFRGLSLDYEQYF. The DNA of the CDR3 is TGCAGCGTTGAATTTAGGGGGCTTAGCCTAGACTACGAGCAGTACTTC.

The chain carries TRBV20-1 and TRBJ2-1; D might be TRBD1 (5 bases). The CDR3 consists of 20 residues. V lost 1 base and J 0 bases, leaving 25 bases between the germline ends. In germline, CDR1 is DFQATT, CDR2 SNEGSKA (reference sequence). CDR3 residues: CSARVVIGQGPFLSYNEQFF. The CDR3 nucleotides are TGCAGTGCTAGAGTGGTAATAGGGCAGGGCCCGTTTCTCTCCTACAATGAGCAGTTCTTC.

This clonotype was detected only a few times. The chain couples TRBV12-5 to TRBJ2-1, with no clear D. Trimming shortened V by 6 bases and J by 0 bases, and 12 bases separated the two germline ends. The CDR3 contains 15 residues. CDR1 is LGHNT, CDR2 FRNRAP, per germline. CDR3 protein: CASGAEKGSYNEQFF. The CDR3 DNA sequence: TGTGCTAGTGGAGCTGAAAAAGGCTCCTACAATGAGCAGTTCTTC.

The rearrangement uses TRBV9 and TRBJ2-1; 15 nucleotides match TRBD2. This CDR3 comprises 16 residues. From germline, CDR1 is SGDLS and CDR2 YYNGEE. Germline trimming cut 4 bases from V and 7 bases from J; bases unmatched to any gene: 6. The CDR3 coding sequence is TGTGCCAGCAGCTTCCGGACTAGCGGGGGGGCTAATGAGCAGTTCTTC. Encoded protein: CASSFRTSGGANEQFF.